This is a list of T cell receptor beta chains from one sample in a study of cytomegalovirus exposure and HLA in healthy donors. Sequencing was performed with immunoSEQ multiplex PCR; in TCRdb, only in-frame clones are kept and a portion is missing. Its clone listing holds some 48,000 clones. The source material was PBMCs. The receptors were gathered from a man aged 35-49 years in good health and CMV-seropositive. Each CDR3 is given with its conserved first and last residue. The D gene is left open where the match is weak. Part of the rows lack a size; the others show once, few, many or a class for expanded clones.

V gene: TRBV6-5
D gene: -
J gene: TRBJ1-6
clone size: -
CDR3 protein: CASSRSGDYNSPLHF
CDR3 DNA: TGTGCCAGCAGTCGTTCCGGGGACTATAATTCACCCCTCCACTTT

V gene: TRBV7-2
D gene: -
J gene: TRBJ1-3
clone size: -
CDR3 protein: CASSSWASSGNTIYF
CDR3 DNA: TGTGCCAGCAGCTCTTGGGCCTCCTCTGGAAACACCATATATTTT

V gene: TRBV7-3
D gene: -
J gene: TRBJ1-1
clone size: -
CDR3 protein: CASSSQFNTEAFF
CDR3 DNA: TGTGCCAGCAGCTCCCAATTTAACACTGAAGCTTTCTTT

V gene: TRBV6-6
D gene: -
J gene: TRBJ1-3
clone size: -
CDR3 protein: CASSYQISSGNTIYF
CDR3 DNA: TGTGCCAGCAGTTACCAGATTTCCTCTGGAAACACCATATATTTT

V gene: TRBV15
D gene: -
J gene: TRBJ2-1
clone size: -
CDR3 protein: CATSRGKAASYNEQFF
CDR3 DNA: TGTGCCACCAGCAGAGGGAAAGCGGCGTCCTACAATGAGCAGTTCTTC

V gene: TRBV18
D gene: TRBD1
J gene: TRBJ2-2
clone size: -
CDR3 protein: CASSPNRDRGRANTGELFF
CDR3 DNA: TGTGCCAGCTCACCAAACCGGGACAGGGGAAGGGCGAACACCGGGGAGCTGTTTTTT

V gene: TRBV27
D gene: -
J gene: TRBJ1-1
clone size: -
CDR3 protein: CASRSQGFETEAFF
CDR3 DNA: TGTGCCAGCAGATCGCAGGGGTTTGAGACTGAAGCTTTCTTT

V gene: TRBV18
D gene: TRBD2
J gene: TRBJ2-7
clone size: -
CDR3 protein: CASSETSGGAPYEQYF
CDR3 DNA: TGTGCCAGCTCCGAGACTAGCGGGGGGGCCCCCTACGAGCAGTACTTC

V gene: TRBV5-1
D gene: -
J gene: TRBJ2-3
clone size: -
CDR3 protein: CASSSQGTDTQYF
CDR3 DNA: TGCGCCAGCAGCTCACAGGGCACAGATACGCAGTATTTT

V gene: TRBV7-2
D gene: -
J gene: TRBJ1-5
clone size: -
CDR3 protein: CASSLWAGFSNQPQHF
CDR3 DNA: TGTGCCAGCAGCTTATGGGCAGGGTTTAGCAATCAGCCCCAGCATTTT

V gene: TRBV5-1
D gene: TRBD1
J gene: TRBJ2-7
clone size: -
CDR3 protein: CASSSGQGLSYEQYF
CDR3 DNA: TGCGCCAGCAGCTCCGGACAGGGCCTCTCCTACGAGCAGTACTTC

V gene: TRBV18
D gene: -
J gene: TRBJ1-2
clone size: -
CDR3 protein: CASSSTDLPYGYTF
CDR3 DNA: TGTGCCAGCTCATCGACAGACCTTCCCTATGGCTACACCTTC

V gene: TRBV7-2
D gene: TRBD1
J gene: TRBJ1-5
clone size: -
CDR3 protein: CASSVSDRGFQPQHF
CDR3 DNA: TGTGCCAGCAGCGTTTCGGACAGGGGGTTTCAGCCCCAGCATTTT

V gene: TRBV6-5
D gene: TRBD1
J gene: TRBJ1-2
clone size: -
CDR3 protein: CASSPTGAGGYTF
CDR3 DNA: TGTGCCAGCAGTCCCACAGGGGCGGGTGGCTACACCTTC

V gene: TRBV28
D gene: -
J gene: TRBJ2-7
clone size: -
CDR3 protein: CASSLEGERDEQYF
CDR3 DNA: TGTGCCAGCAGTTTAGAGGGAGAGCGGGACGAGCAGTACTTC

V gene: TRBV7-3
D gene: TRBD2
J gene: TRBJ2-7
clone size: -
CDR3 protein: CASSLGGGSSYEQYF
CDR3 DNA: TGTGCCAGCAGCTTAGGGGGGGGTAGCTCCTACGAGCAGTACTTC

V gene: TRBV6-4
D gene: TRBD2
J gene: TRBJ2-3
clone size: -
CDR3 protein: CASSDSSGGADTQYF
CDR3 DNA: TGTGCCAGCAGTGACTCTAGCGGGGGGGCAGATACGCAGTATTTT

V gene: TRBV28
D gene: -
J gene: TRBJ2-5
clone size: -
CDR3 protein: CASSLWGFQETQYF
CDR3 DNA: TGTGCCAGCAGTTTGTGGGGCTTCCAAGAGACCCAGTACTTC

V gene: TRBV7-8
D gene: -
J gene: TRBJ1-4
clone size: -
CDR3 protein: CASSPREGNEKLFF
CDR3 DNA: TGTGCCAGCAGCCCCAGGGAGGGGAATGAAAAACTGTTTTTT

V gene: TRBV5-1
D gene: TRBD2
J gene: TRBJ2-2
clone size: -
CDR3 protein: CASSPRSSGIGTGELFF
CDR3 DNA: TGCGCCAGCAGCCCGAGGTCTAGCGGGATCGGCACCGGGGAGCTGTTTTTT

V gene: TRBV6-1
D gene: -
J gene: TRBJ2-2
clone size: -
CDR3 protein: CASSEMVAANTGELFF
CDR3 DNA: TGTGCCAGCAGTGAAATGGTAGCGGCTAACACCGGGGAGCTGTTTTTT

V gene: TRBV12-5
D gene: -
J gene: TRBJ2-1
clone size: medium-sized
CDR3 protein: CASGLGGTVNEQFF
CDR3 DNA: TGTGCTAGTGGTTTGGGCGGGACAGTCAATGAGCAGTTCTTC

V gene: TRBV5-6
D gene: -
J gene: TRBJ1-1
clone size: -
CDR3 protein: CASSFFVRMNTEAFF
CDR3 DNA: TGTGCCAGCAGCTTTTTCGTCAGGATGAACACTGAAGCTTTCTTT

V gene: TRBV7-8
D gene: TRBD1
J gene: TRBJ2-7
clone size: -
CDR3 protein: CASSLVRTGKGGYEQYF
CDR3 DNA: TGTGCCAGCAGCTTAGTGCGGACAGGGAAAGGAGGGTACGAGCAGTACTTC

V gene: TRBV30
D gene: TRBD1
J gene: TRBJ2-1
clone size: -
CDR3 protein: CAWGDRGFEQFF
CDR3 DNA: TGTGCCTGGGGGGACAGGGGGTTTGAGCAGTTCTTC

V gene: TRBV5-6
D gene: -
J gene: TRBJ1-2
clone size: -
CDR3 protein: CASSLEGVGYTF
CDR3 DNA: TGTGCCAGCAGCCTGGAAGGGGTTGGGTACACCTTC

V gene: TRBV10-3
D gene: TRBD2
J gene: TRBJ2-7
clone size: -
CDR3 protein: CAISGTSGLSYEQYF
CDR3 DNA: TGTGCCATCAGTGGGACTAGCGGGCTGTCCTACGAGCAGTACTTC

V gene: TRBV9
D gene: TRBD1
J gene: TRBJ2-7
clone size: -
CDR3 protein: CASSVEGQGIYEQYF
CDR3 DNA: TGTGCCAGCAGCGTAGAGGGACAGGGGATCTACGAGCAGTACTTC

V gene: TRBV6-5
D gene: TRBD1
J gene: TRBJ2-2
clone size: -
CDR3 protein: CASSFRQGHTGELFF
CDR3 DNA: TGTGCCAGCAGCTTTCGACAGGGACACACCGGGGAGCTGTTTTTT

V gene: TRBV9
D gene: -
J gene: TRBJ1-2
clone size: -
CDR3 protein: CASSATGTHGYTF
CDR3 DNA: TGTGCCAGCAGCGCTACCGGGACACATGGCTACACCTTC

V gene: TRBV5-1
D gene: TRBD1
J gene: TRBJ2-2
clone size: -
CDR3 protein: CASSLEGATGELFF
CDR3 DNA: TGCGCCAGCAGCTTGGAGGGGGCGACCGGGGAGCTGTTTTTT

V gene: TRBV7-2
D gene: TRBD1
J gene: TRBJ2-7
clone size: -
CDR3 protein: CASSLGRGHEQYF
CDR3 DNA: TGTGCCAGCAGCTTGGGCAGGGGGCACGAGCAGTACTTC

V gene: TRBV7-6
D gene: -
J gene: TRBJ1-1
clone size: -
CDR3 protein: CASSANPGGATEAFF
CDR3 DNA: TGTGCCAGCAGCGCAAACCCGGGTGGGGCGACTGAAGCTTTCTTT

V gene: TRBV7-2
D gene: TRBD1
J gene: TRBJ2-7
clone size: -
CDR3 protein: CASSMAGGAYEQYF
CDR3 DNA: TGTGCCAGCAGCATGGCAGGGGGAGCGTACGAGCAGTACTTC

V gene: TRBV7-8
D gene: -
J gene: TRBJ2-7
clone size: -
CDR3 protein: CASSPQDRSAYEQYF
CDR3 DNA: TGTGCCAGCAGCCCTCAAGACAGAAGTGCCTACGAGCAGTACTTC